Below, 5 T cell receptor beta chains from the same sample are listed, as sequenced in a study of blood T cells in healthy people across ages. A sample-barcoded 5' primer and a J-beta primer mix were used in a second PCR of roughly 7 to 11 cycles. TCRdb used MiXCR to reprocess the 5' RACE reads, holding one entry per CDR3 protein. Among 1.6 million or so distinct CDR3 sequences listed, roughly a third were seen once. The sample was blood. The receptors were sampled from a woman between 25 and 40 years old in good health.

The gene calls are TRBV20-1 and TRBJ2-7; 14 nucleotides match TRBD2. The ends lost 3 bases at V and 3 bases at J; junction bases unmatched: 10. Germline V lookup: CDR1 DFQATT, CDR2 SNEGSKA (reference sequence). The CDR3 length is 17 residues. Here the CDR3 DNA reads TGCAGTGCTAGGGCTACCGGGACTAGCGGGGGACTCTACGAGCAGTACTTC. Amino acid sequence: CSARATGTSGGLYEQYF.

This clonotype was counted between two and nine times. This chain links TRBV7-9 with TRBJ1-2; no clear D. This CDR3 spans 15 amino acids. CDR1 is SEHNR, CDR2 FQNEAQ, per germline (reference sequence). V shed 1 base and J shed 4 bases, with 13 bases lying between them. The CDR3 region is CASSLDRQLLYGYTF. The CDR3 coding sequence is TGTGCCAGCAGCTTAGATCGGCAGTTACTCTATGGCTACACCTTC.

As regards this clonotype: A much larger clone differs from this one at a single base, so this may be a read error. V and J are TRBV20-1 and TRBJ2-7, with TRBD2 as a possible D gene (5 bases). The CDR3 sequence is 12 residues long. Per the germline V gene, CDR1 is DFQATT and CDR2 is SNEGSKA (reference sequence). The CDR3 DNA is TGCGGTGCAACCCTAGGCGGGTACGAGCAGTACTTC. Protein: CGATLGGYEQYF.

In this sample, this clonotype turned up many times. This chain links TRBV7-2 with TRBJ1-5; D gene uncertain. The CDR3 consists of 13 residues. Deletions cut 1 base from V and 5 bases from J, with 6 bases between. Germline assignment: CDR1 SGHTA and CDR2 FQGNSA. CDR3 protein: CASSLVKDQPQHF. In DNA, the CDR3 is TGTGCCAGCAGCTTAGTTAAGGATCAGCCCCAGCATTTT.

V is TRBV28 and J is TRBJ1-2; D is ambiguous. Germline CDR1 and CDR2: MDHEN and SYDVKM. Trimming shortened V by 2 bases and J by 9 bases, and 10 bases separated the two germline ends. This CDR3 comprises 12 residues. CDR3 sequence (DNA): TGTGCCAGCAGTTTACCCATAGGGAGCTACACCTTC. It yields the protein CASSLPIGSYTF.